Listed below are T cell receptor beta chains from one sample, sequenced in a study of PD-L1 blockade in urothelial cancer. Assay used: immunoSEQ multiplex PCR; TCRdb lists only in-frame clones, some missing. The sample holds 40,000 or so clones, roughly 77% seen once. The specimen comprised PBMCs, sampled around atezolizumab (anti-PD-L1) treatment. The receptor set was obtained from a man in his sixties or seventies with urothelial cancer. The CDR3 runs from the conserved cysteine through the conserved F or W. The D gene is left open where the match is weak. Only part of the rows carry a size: once, few, many, or a class if the clone is expanded.

j_call,clone_size,d_call,v_call,cdr3_nt,cdr3_aa
TRBJ2-7,few,.,TRBV2,TGTGCCAGCAGTTTCTACTACGAGCAGTACTTC,CASSFYYEQYF
TRBJ1-5,once,.,TRBV27,TGTGCCAGCAGTTTACAGGGTCGAGGATGGCCCCAGCATTTT,CASSLQGRGWPQHF
TRBJ2-1,once,TRBD2,TRBV6-1,TGTGCCAGCAGCCTCCTAGCGGGGGGTTGGGAGCAGTTCTTC,CASSLLAGGWEQFF
TRBJ1-1,.,.,TRBV9,TGTGCCAGCAGCGCTGGACACCGGTCGGAAGCTTTCTTT,CASSAGHRSEAFF
TRBJ1-3,few,.,TRBV29-1,TGCAGCGTCGGGGGAACAGACTCTGGAAACACCATATATTTT,CSVGGTDSGNTIYF
TRBJ2-1,.,.,TRBV5-1,TGCGCCAGCAGCTTGGCCAGGGGGGAGTCGTCACAGGTCTACAATGAGCAGTTCTTC,CASSLARGESSQVYNEQFF
TRBJ2-7,.,TRBD2,TRBV29-1,TGCAGCGTTGATGATCCTAGCGGAACCTACGAGCAGTACTTC,CSVDDPSGTYEQYF
TRBJ2-5,.,TRBD2,TRBV9,TGTGCCAGCAGCGCCACTAGCGGGGAAGAGACCCAGTACTTC,CASSATSGEETQYF
TRBJ2-7,.,.,TRBV5-1,TGCGCCAGCAGCTTGGTCAGGGTTGACTACGAGCAGTACTTC,CASSLVRVDYEQYF
TRBJ2-7,.,TRBD1,TRBV28,TGTGCCAGCAGTATGGACAGGGATACCTACGAGCAGTACTTC,CASSMDRDTYEQYF
TRBJ1-1,.,TRBD1,TRBV9,TGTGCCAGCAGCGTAGGGACAGGCCTCGGCACTGAAGCTTTCTTT,CASSVGTGLGTEAFF
TRBJ1-2,.,TRBD1,TRBV25-1,TGTGCCAGCAGTCGGACAGGAAATCCTTTCTATGGCTACACCTTC,CASSRTGNPFYGYTF
TRBJ1-2,.,TRBD1,TRBV19,TGTGCCAGTAGTCCTTCCCGACAGGGAGGAGGATATGGCTACACCTTC,CASSPSRQGGGYGYTF
TRBJ2-5,.,TRBD2,TRBV29-1,TGCAGCGTTACCGGGACTTATAGCGGGAGCCAAGAGACCCAGTACTTC,CSVTGTYSGSQETQYF